This is a list of T cell receptor beta chains from one sample in a study of response to subunit inactivated influenza vaccine. One entry per CDR3 protein results from TCRdb running MiXCR on the RT-PCR reads. This sample has about 540,000 distinct CDR3 sequences; approximately 24% occur once, and the top ten carry approximately 3%. These data are also associated with another study on T cells expressing NK-cell markers.

Sample: CD4+ T cells sorted from PBMCs, taken 12 days after vaccination. These receptors all stem from a man between 50 and 59 years old who received an inactivated influenza vaccine. Each CDR3 is given with its conserved first and last residue. The D gene is left open where the match is weak. Size tells how often a clone was seen (once, few, many) or the class of an expanded clone, and some rows leave it out.

len: 15
abundance: NA
d_gene: TRBD2
j_gene: TRBJ2-3
v_gene: TRBV10-3
CDR3aa: CAISEVSGVTDTQYF
CDR3nt: TGTGCCATCAGTGAGGTTAGCGGGGTTACAGATACGCAGTATTTT

len: 15
abundance: NA
d_gene: TRBD2
j_gene: TRBJ2-1
v_gene: TRBV20-1
CDR3aa: CSAFGLAGGPGEQFF
CDR3nt: TGCAGTGCTTTCGGACTAGCGGGGGGCCCCGGTGAGCAGTTCTTC

len: 12
abundance: NA
d_gene: NA
j_gene: TRBJ1-1
v_gene: TRBV20-1
CDR3aa: CSASWQNTEAFF
CDR3nt: TGCAGTGCTAGTTGGCAGAACACTGAAGCTTTCTTT

len: 15
abundance: many
d_gene: TRBD1
j_gene: TRBJ2-1
v_gene: TRBV7-2
CDR3aa: CASSLGTGSYNEQFF
CDR3nt: TGTGCCAGCAGCTTAGGGACAGGGTCCTACAATGAGCAGTTCTTC

len: 15
abundance: many
d_gene: TRBD1
j_gene: TRBJ2-1
v_gene: TRBV5-1
CDR3aa: CASSPDRGEYNEQFF
CDR3nt: TGCGCCAGCAGTCCGGACAGGGGTGAATACAATGAGCAGTTCTTC

len: 11
abundance: NA
d_gene: NA
j_gene: TRBJ2-1
v_gene: TRBV6-5
CDR3aa: CASSHQTEQFF
CDR3nt: TGTGCCAGCAGTCATCAGACTGAGCAGTTCTTC

len: 14
abundance: few
d_gene: TRBD2
j_gene: TRBJ2-5
v_gene: TRBV20-1
CDR3aa: CSAGLAGPQETQYF
CDR3nt: TGCAGTGCTGGACTAGCGGGACCCCAAGAGACCCAGTACTTC

len: 17
abundance: NA
d_gene: NA
j_gene: TRBJ2-6
v_gene: TRBV5-1
CDR3aa: CASRNPGRNSGANVLTF
CDR3nt: TGCGCCAGCAGAAACCCGGGCAGGAACTCTGGGGCCAACGTCCTGACTTTC

len: 14
abundance: NA
d_gene: NA
j_gene: TRBJ2-7
v_gene: TRBV7-9
CDR3aa: CASSLSPNPYEQYF
CDR3nt: TGTGCCAGCAGCTTGTCCCCGAACCCCTACGAGCAGTACTTC

len: 17
abundance: NA
d_gene: NA
j_gene: TRBJ1-1
v_gene: TRBV20-1
CDR3aa: CSARDPLLTMSSTEAFF
CDR3nt: TGCAGTGCTAGAGATCCCCTTCTCACAATGTCGAGCACTGAAGCTTTCTTT

len: 14
abundance: many
d_gene: NA
j_gene: TRBJ2-5
v_gene: TRBV12-3/TRBV12-4
CDR3aa: CASAHYTDQETQYF
CDR3nt: TGTGCCAGCGCGCACTACACAGACCAAGAGACCCAGTACTTC

len: 14
abundance: many
d_gene: TRBD2
j_gene: TRBJ2-5
v_gene: TRBV7-9
CDR3aa: CASSLSSGQETQYF
CDR3nt: TGTGCCAGCAGCTTATCTAGCGGCCAAGAGACCCAGTACTTC

len: 11
abundance: many
d_gene: NA
j_gene: TRBJ2-5
v_gene: TRBV2
CDR3aa: CASQGQQTQYF
CDR3nt: TGTGCCAGCCAGGGTCAGCAGACCCAGTACTTC

len: 16
abundance: few
d_gene: TRBD1
j_gene: TRBJ2-7
v_gene: TRBV18
CDR3aa: CASSLLPGQGSHEQYF
CDR3nt: TGTGCCAGCTCACTGTTGCCGGGACAGGGGTCACACGAGCAGTACTTC

len: 14
abundance: few
d_gene: NA
j_gene: TRBJ2-3
v_gene: TRBV5-1
CDR3aa: CASSLEGVRDTQYF
CDR3nt: TGCGCCAGCAGCTTGGAGGGTGTACGCGATACGCAGTATTTT

len: 14
abundance: NA
d_gene: TRBD1
j_gene: TRBJ1-5
v_gene: TRBV29-1
CDR3aa: CSVAQGGINQPQHF
CDR3nt: TGCAGCGTGGCACAGGGGGGTATCAATCAGCCCCAGCATTTT

len: 16
abundance: few
d_gene: TRBD2
j_gene: TRBJ2-5
v_gene: TRBV5-1
CDR3aa: CASSFSPSGSSETQYF
CDR3nt: TGCGCCAGCAGCTTCTCTCCTAGCGGGAGTTCTGAGACCCAGTACTTC

len: 14
abundance: NA
d_gene: NA
j_gene: TRBJ1-4
v_gene: TRBV11-1
CDR3aa: CASSFGTGNEKLFF
CDR3nt: TGTGCCAGCAGCTTCGGTACAGGAAATGAAAAACTGTTTTTT

len: 15
abundance: many
d_gene: TRBD2
j_gene: TRBJ2-1
v_gene: TRBV7-2
CDR3aa: CASSLGTSGGTEQFF
CDR3nt: TGTGCCAGCAGCTTAGGGACTAGCGGGGGAACTGAGCAGTTCTTC

len: 13
abundance: NA
d_gene: NA
j_gene: TRBJ1-6
v_gene: TRBV2
CDR3aa: CASKRGDDSPLHF
CDR3nt: TGTGCCAGCAAGAGGGGGGACGATTCACCCCTCCACTTT

len: 14
abundance: once
d_gene: NA
j_gene: TRBJ2-3
v_gene: TRBV25-1
CDR3aa: CASSEGSDRNTQYF
CDR3nt: TGTGCCAGCAGTGAAGGGTCAGACCGGAATACGCAGTATTTT

len: 21
abundance: few
d_gene: TRBD1
j_gene: TRBJ2-2
v_gene: TRBV10-3
CDR3aa: CAISDPGTGGSSGRRTGELFF
CDR3nt: TGTGCCATCAGTGACCCCGGGACAGGGGGCTCTAGCGGGAGACGGACCGGGGAGCTGTTTTTT

len: 19
abundance: few
d_gene: NA
j_gene: TRBJ1-2
v_gene: TRBV15
CDR3aa: CATSPPPYESTASGYGYTF
CDR3nt: TGTGCCACCAGCCCGCCCCCGTACGAGAGCACCGCTTCGGGATATGGCTACACCTTC

len: 17
abundance: NA
d_gene: TRBD1
j_gene: TRBJ2-3
v_gene: TRBV3-1
CDR3aa: CASSQERQGISTDTQYF
CDR3nt: TGTGCCAGCAGCCAAGAAAGACAGGGTATAAGCACAGATACGCAGTATTTT

len: 13
abundance: many
d_gene: NA
j_gene: TRBJ1-2
v_gene: TRBV7-9
CDR3aa: CASSPDTRTGYTF
CDR3nt: TGTGCCAGCAGCCCCGACACGCGAACTGGCTACACCTTC

len: 16
abundance: few
d_gene: TRBD1
j_gene: TRBJ2-4
v_gene: TRBV30
CDR3aa: CAWSAPGTGLKNIQYF
CDR3nt: TGTGCCTGGAGTGCCCCCGGGACAGGGCTTAAAAACATTCAGTACTTC

len: 14
abundance: few
d_gene: NA
j_gene: TRBJ1-2
v_gene: TRBV28
CDR3aa: CASSGDASNYGYTF
CDR3nt: TGTGCCAGCAGCGGGGACGCCTCTAACTATGGCTACACCTTC

len: 16
abundance: few
d_gene: TRBD1
j_gene: TRBJ2-6
v_gene: TRBV4-3
CDR3aa: CASRQGMSSGANVLTF
CDR3nt: TGCGCCAGCCGACAGGGGATGAGCTCTGGGGCCAACGTCCTGACTTTC

len: 13
abundance: NA
d_gene: TRBD1
j_gene: TRBJ1-1
v_gene: TRBV7-2
CDR3aa: CASSSDRDTEAFF
CDR3nt: TGTGCCAGCAGCTCCGACAGGGACACTGAAGCTTTCTTT

len: 14
abundance: NA
d_gene: NA
j_gene: TRBJ2-7
v_gene: TRBV15
CDR3aa: CATRPGHGKDEQYF
CDR3nt: TGTGCCACCAGACCGGGACACGGAAAGGACGAGCAGTACTTC

len: 14
abundance: NA
d_gene: NA
j_gene: TRBJ2-1
v_gene: TRBV4-3
CDR3aa: CASSHRQGGNEQFF
CDR3nt: TGCGCCAGCAGCCATAGGCAGGGAGGCAATGAGCAGTTCTTC

len: 16
abundance: many
d_gene: TRBD2
j_gene: TRBJ2-3
v_gene: TRBV4-2
CDR3aa: CASSQSGGGHTDTQYF
CDR3nt: TGTGCCAGCAGCCAATCGGGCGGGGGGCACACAGATACGCAGTATTTT

len: 12
abundance: NA
d_gene: NA
j_gene: TRBJ1-1
v_gene: TRBV27
CDR3aa: CASKRLGTEAFF
CDR3nt: TGTGCCAGCAAGCGTTTGGGCACTGAAGCTTTCTTT

len: 16
abundance: NA
d_gene: NA
j_gene: TRBJ2-5
v_gene: TRBV7-9
CDR3aa: CASSLTRTAYQETQYF
CDR3nt: TGTGCCAGCAGCTTAACCCGGACAGCGTACCAAGAGACCCAGTACTTC

len: 15
abundance: few
d_gene: NA
j_gene: TRBJ1-6
v_gene: TRBV6-1
CDR3aa: CASSEAAGYNSPLHF
CDR3nt: TGTGCCAGCAGTGAAGCTGCAGGGTATAATTCACCCCTCCACTTT

len: 14
abundance: few
d_gene: NA
j_gene: TRBJ2-5
v_gene: TRBV7-2
CDR3aa: CASSLVSGLETQYF
CDR3nt: TGTGCCAGCAGCTTAGTTTCAGGCCTGGAGACCCAGTACTTC

len: 15
abundance: NA
d_gene: NA
j_gene: TRBJ2-5
v_gene: TRBV20-1
CDR3aa: CSASRGPGAGETQYF
CDR3nt: TGCAGTGCTTCCCGCGGCCCGGGGGCCGGGGAGACCCAGTACTTC

len: 14
abundance: few
d_gene: NA
j_gene: TRBJ2-7
v_gene: TRBV27
CDR3aa: CASSLGRKSYEQYF
CDR3nt: TGTGCCAGCAGTTTGGGACGAAAGTCCTACGAGCAGTACTTC

len: 16
abundance: NA
d_gene: NA
j_gene: TRBJ2-4
v_gene: TRBV6-1
CDR3aa: CASTEELRGAKNIQYF
CDR3nt: TGTGCCAGCACCGAAGAGTTGCGGGGAGCCAAAAACATTCAGTACTTC

len: 15
abundance: few
d_gene: NA
j_gene: TRBJ2-7
v_gene: TRBV12-3/TRBV12-4
CDR3aa: CASSPGQPPSYEQYF
CDR3nt: TGTGCCAGCAGTCCAGGACAGCCTCCTTCCTACGAGCAGTACTTC